Listed here are 13 T cell receptor beta chains from one sample, sequenced in a study of blood T cell repertoires in COVID-19. Only in-frame clones appear in the TCRdb table, and some are missing; sequencing was by immunoSEQ multiplex PCR. The sample holds a few hundred thousand clones, approximately 85% seen once. Sequenced material: PBMCs or T cells enriched from blood (not recorded which). Receptors were obtained from a woman aged 25-40 years who had recovered from COVID-19.

V usage is TRBV3-1 (or the pseudogene TRBV3-2) and J usage is TRBJ2-1, with 8 bases aligning to TRBD1. The length of the CDR3 is 14 residues. J was trimmed by 8 bases and V by 3 bases; bases with no gene match: 6. Germline V gene sequence: CDR1 LGHDT, CDR2 YNNKEL (reference sequence). Here the CDR3 DNA reads TGTGCCAGCAGCCACGAGGACAGGGCCGATGAGCAGTTCTTC. This sequence encodes CASSHEDRADEQFF.

This chain connects TRBV28 to TRBJ2-3, with 14 bases lining up with TRBD2. J gave up 3 bases and V 6 bases, and 8 bases lay outside the gene matches. CDR3 size: 17 residues. Per germline, CDR1 MDHEN and CDR2 SYDVKM. The CDR3 here is CASSSGTSGRLTDTQYF. Written as DNA, the CDR3 is TGTGCCAGCAGCTCCGGGACTAGCGGGAGACTGACAGATACGCAGTATTTT.

The chain carries TRBV7-6 and TRBJ1-3; D unresolved. The V gene's germline CDR1 is SGHVS and CDR2 FNYEAQ. Trimming took off 3 bases at V and 0 bases at J, with 15 bases between the two ends. The CDR3 runs to 17 residues. CDR3 loop: CASSFLDGESSGNTIYF. CDR3 DNA: TGTGCCAGCAGCTTCCTAGACGGTGAGAGCTCTGGAAACACCATATATTTT. Combining the CDR3 with reference TRBV7-6 and TRBJ1-3 gives the whole variable domain GAGVSQSPRYKVTKRGQDVALRCDPISGHVSLYWYRQALGQGPEFLTYFNYEAQQDKSGLPNDRFSAERPEGSISTLTIQRTEQRDSAMYRCASSFLDGESSGNTIYFGEGSWLTVV.

Of note for this clone: Distinct nucleotide sequences in the sample also encode this CDR3. The CDR3 region is CASSLTVNTEAFF. The CDR3 DNA reads TGTGCCAGCAGCCTTACAGTGAACACTGAAGCTTTCTTT. V and J are TRBV9 and TRBJ1-1; D uncertain. This CDR3 spans 13 amino acids. Germline assignment: CDR1 SGDLS and CDR2 YYNGEE. V shed 4 bases and J shed 0 bases, with 7 bases lying between them. The full variable domain, with the rest looked up from reference TRBV9 and TRBJ1-1, is DSGVTQTPKHLITATGQRVTLRCSPRSGDLSVYWYQQSLDQGLQFLIQYYNGEERAKGNILERFSAQQFPDLHSELNLSSLELGDSALYFCASSLTVNTEAFFGQGTRLTVV.

With respect to this clone: Within the sample, other DNA sequences also encode this same CDR3. The V and J genes are TRBV29-1 and TRBJ1-1; D not certain. V lost 4 bases to trimming and J lost 0 bases, with 9 bases between them. Germline CDR1 reads SQVTM; CDR2 reads ANQGSEA. This CDR3 region has 13 residues. The CDR3 DNA follows: TGCAGCGTTGGCGGCAGAATGAACACTGAAGCTTTCTTT. It codes for CSVGGRMNTEAFF.

The V gene is TRBV25-1, the J gene TRBJ2-1, with 7 bases identical to TRBD2. This CDR3 has 15 residues. V was clipped by 8 bases and J by 0 bases; unmatched bases: 7. Germline values: CDR1 MGHDK, CDR2 SYGVNS. CDR3 sequence reads: CASCKAGSSYNEQFF. The DNA for the CDR3 is TGTGCCAGCTGTAAAGCGGGGAGCTCCTACAATGAGCAGTTCTTC.

The chain joins TRBV27 to TRBJ2-7, with 8 nucleotides matching TRBD2. Germline trimming cut 5 bases from V and 3 bases from J; bases unmatched to any gene: 15. Per germline, CDR1 MNHEY and CDR2 SMNVEV (reference sequence). The CDR3 sequence is 17 residues long. CDR3 sequence reads: CASSPWTSPLLRYEQYF. DNA of the CDR3: TGTGCCAGCAGTCCTTGGACTAGCCCACTGCTACGCTACGAGCAGTACTTC.

The J gene is TRBJ2-1, the V gene TRBV28, with TRBD2 matching 8 bases. V gave up 7 bases and J gave up 9 bases; unmatched junction bases: 20. The CDR3 contains 17 residues. CDR1 MDHEN and CDR2 SYDVKM come from the germline V gene. As DNA, the CDR3 is TGTGCCAGCAAGTTTTCCGGCCTAGCGGGCCATACGCGTGAGCAGTTCTTC. It specifies CASKFSGLAGHTREQFF.

The genes are TRBV27 and TRBJ1-4; D is ambiguous. Deletions cut 0 bases from V and 3 bases from J, with 11 bases between. The CDR3 sequence is 16 residues long. Germline lookup yields CDR1 MNHEY and CDR2 SMNVEV (reference sequence). Here the CDR3 reads CASSLSPRAANEKLFF. In nucleotides, the CDR3 is TGTGCCAGCAGTTTATCTCCGAGGGCGGCTAATGAAAAACTGTTTTTT.

The rearrangement joins TRBV5-6 to TRBJ1-5; tentative D call: TRBD1 (6 bases). The CDR3 loop spans 15 amino acids. The germline V and J ends were trimmed by 1 base and 0 bases, with 8 bases remaining between them. Germline V lookup: CDR1 SGHDT, CDR2 YYEEEE. The CDR3 reads CASSLTGYSNQPQHF. In DNA, the CDR3 is TGTGCCAGCAGCTTGACAGGGTATAGCAATCAGCCCCAGCATTTT.

This clone was detected once. This chain joins TRBV28 and TRBJ1-6; 7 nucleotides align to TRBD1. CDR3 length: 14 residues. The junction had 3 bases not matched to a gene; V was cut back by 6 bases and J by 4 bases. Germline V gene sequence: CDR1 MDHEN, CDR2 SYDVKM. The CDR3 bases are TGTGCCAGCAGCCTGGACAGGTATAATTCACCCCTCCACTTT. Its protein product is CASSLDRYNSPLHF.

This clone has just a few counts. V and J are TRBV7-3 and TRBJ2-1, with 10 nucleotides matching TRBD2. CDR3 length: 15 residues. V shed 5 bases and J 8 bases; nucleotides not matched to a gene: 9. Germline CDR1 is SGHTA and CDR2 is FQGTGA. The CDR3 nucleotides read TGTGCCAGCAGCCCCGAGAGCGGGAGGGCCTATGAGCAGTTCTTC. Translating it yields CASSPESGRAYEQFF.

The V call is TRBV29-1, the J call TRBJ2-3; 9 nucleotides align to TRBD1. Germline V CDR1 and CDR2: SQVTM, ANQGSEA. Trimming at V came to 5 bases and at J to 3 bases, leaving 12 bases not matched to a gene. The CDR3 covers 16 residues. Written as DNA, the CDR3 is TGCAGCGTTTACCCCATGAACAGGGGGCTAACAGATACGCAGTATTTT. Its protein is CSVYPMNRGLTDTQYF.